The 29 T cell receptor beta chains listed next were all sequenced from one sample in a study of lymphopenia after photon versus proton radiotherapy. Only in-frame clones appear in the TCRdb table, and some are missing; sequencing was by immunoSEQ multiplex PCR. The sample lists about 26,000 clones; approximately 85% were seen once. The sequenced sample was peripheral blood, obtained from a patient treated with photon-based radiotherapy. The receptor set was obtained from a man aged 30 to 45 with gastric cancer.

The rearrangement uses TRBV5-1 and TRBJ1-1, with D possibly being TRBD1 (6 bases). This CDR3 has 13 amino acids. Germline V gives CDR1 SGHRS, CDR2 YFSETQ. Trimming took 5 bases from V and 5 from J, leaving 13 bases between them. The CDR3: CASSPRGGTEAFF. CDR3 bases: TGCGCCAGCAGTCCCAGGGGAGGGACTGAAGCTTTCTTT.

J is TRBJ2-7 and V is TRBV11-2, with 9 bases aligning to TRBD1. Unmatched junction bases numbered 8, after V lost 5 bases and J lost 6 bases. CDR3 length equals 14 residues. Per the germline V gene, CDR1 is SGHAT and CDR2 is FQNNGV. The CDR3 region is CASSPTGQGSEQYF. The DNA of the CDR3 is TGTGCCAGCAGCCCGACGGGACAGGGATCCGAGCAGTACTTC.

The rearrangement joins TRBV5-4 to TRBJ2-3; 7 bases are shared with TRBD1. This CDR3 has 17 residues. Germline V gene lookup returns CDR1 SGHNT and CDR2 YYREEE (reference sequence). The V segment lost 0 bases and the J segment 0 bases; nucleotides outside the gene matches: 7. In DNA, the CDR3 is TGTGCCAGCAGCTTGGCTGGGACAGTCTTTAGCACAGATACGCAGTATTTT. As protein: CASSLAGTVFSTDTQYF.

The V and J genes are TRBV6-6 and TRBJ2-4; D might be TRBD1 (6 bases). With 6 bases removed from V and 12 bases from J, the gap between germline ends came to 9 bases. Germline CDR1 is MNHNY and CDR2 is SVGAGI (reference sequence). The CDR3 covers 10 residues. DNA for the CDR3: TGTGCCAGCAGCAGGACAGCTCAGTACTTC. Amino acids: CASSRTAQYF.

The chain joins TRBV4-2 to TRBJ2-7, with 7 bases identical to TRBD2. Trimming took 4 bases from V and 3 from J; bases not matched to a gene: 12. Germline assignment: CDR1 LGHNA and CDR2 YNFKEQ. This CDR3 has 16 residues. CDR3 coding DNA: TGTGCCAGCAGCCCCCACGAGAGCGGGGATATCTACGAGCAGTACTTC. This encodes CASSPHESGDIYEQYF.

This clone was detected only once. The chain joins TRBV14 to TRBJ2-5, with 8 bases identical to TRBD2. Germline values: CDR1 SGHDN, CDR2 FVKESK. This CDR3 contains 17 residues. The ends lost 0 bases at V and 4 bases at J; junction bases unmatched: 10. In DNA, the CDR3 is TGTGCCAGCAGCCAAGATCTCCCGGGGGGGCCTTTAGAGACCCAGTACTTC. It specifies CASSQDLPGGPLETQYF.

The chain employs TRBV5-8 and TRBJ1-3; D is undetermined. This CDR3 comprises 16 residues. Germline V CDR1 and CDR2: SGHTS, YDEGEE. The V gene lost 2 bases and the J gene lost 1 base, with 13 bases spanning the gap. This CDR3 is CASSFDGTASGNTIYF. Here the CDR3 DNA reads TGTGCCAGCAGCTTCGACGGAACCGCTTCTGGAAACACCATATATTTT.

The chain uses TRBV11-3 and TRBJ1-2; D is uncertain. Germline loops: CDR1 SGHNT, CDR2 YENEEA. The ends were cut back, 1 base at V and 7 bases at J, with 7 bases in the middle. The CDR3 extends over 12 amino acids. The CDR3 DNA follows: TGTGCCAGCAGCTTAGGAGTAGGTGGCTACACCTTC. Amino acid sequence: CASSLGVGGYTF.

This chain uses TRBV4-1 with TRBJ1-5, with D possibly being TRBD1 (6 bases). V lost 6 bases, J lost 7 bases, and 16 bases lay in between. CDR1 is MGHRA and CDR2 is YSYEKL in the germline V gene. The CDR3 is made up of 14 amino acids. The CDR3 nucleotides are TGCGCCAGCAGTACCTACAGGGAGAAGCAGCCCCAGCATTTT. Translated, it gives CASSTYREKQPQHF.

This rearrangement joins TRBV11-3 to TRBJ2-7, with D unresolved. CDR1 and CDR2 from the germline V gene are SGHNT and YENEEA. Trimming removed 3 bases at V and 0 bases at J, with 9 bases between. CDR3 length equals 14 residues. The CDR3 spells CASSFSQLSYEQYF. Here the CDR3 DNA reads TGTGCCAGCAGCTTTTCTCAGCTCTCCTACGAGCAGTACTTC.

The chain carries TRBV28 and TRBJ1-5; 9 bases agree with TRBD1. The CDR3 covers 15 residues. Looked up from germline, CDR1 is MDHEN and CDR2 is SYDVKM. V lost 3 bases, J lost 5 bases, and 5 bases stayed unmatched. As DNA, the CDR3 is TGTGCCAGCAGTTTGGGGGGACAGGGAGATCAGCCCCAGCATTTT. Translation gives CASSLGGQGDQPQHF.

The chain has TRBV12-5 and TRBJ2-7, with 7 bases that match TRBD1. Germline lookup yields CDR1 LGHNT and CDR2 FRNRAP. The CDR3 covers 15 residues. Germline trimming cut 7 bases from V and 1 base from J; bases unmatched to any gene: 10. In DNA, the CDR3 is TGTGCTAGTGCCGCCCGGGACAGCCCGTCCTACGAGCAGTACTTC. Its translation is CASAARDSPSYEQYF.

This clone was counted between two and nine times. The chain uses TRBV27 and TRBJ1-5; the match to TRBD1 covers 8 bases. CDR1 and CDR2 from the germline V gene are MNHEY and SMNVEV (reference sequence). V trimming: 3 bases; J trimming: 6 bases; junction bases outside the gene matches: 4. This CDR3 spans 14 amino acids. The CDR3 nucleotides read TGTGCCAGCAGTTTCGGGACAGGCATTCAGCCCCAGCATTTT. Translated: CASSFGTGIQPQHF.

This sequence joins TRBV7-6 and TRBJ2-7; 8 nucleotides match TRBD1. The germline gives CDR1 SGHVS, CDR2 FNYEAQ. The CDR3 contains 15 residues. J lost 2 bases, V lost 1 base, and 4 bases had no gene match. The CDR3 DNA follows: TGTGCCAGCAGCTTAGATGCAGGGGGCACCTACGAGCAGTACTTC. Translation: CASSLDAGGTYEQYF.

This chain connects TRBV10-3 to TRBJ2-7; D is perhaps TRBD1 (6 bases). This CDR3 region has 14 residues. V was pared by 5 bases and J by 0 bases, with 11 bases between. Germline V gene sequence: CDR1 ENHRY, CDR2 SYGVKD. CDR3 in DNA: TGTGCCATCAGTCGGGACACGAGCTCCTACGAGCAGTACTTC. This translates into CAISRDTSSYEQYF.

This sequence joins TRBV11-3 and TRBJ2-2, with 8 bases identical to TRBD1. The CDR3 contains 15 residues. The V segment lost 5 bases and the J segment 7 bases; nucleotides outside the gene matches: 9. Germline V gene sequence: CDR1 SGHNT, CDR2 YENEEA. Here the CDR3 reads CASSPLPGGGGELFF. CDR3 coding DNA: TGTGCCAGCAGCCCCCTACCAGGGGGCGGCGGGGAGCTGTTTTTT.

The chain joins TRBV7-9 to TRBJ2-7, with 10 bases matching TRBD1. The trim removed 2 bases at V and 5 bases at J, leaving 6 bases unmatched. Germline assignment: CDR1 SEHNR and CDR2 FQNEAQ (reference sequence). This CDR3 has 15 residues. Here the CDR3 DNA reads TGTGCCAGCAGCTTACCGGACAGGGGGAGAAACGAGCAGTACTTC. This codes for CASSLPDRGRNEQYF.

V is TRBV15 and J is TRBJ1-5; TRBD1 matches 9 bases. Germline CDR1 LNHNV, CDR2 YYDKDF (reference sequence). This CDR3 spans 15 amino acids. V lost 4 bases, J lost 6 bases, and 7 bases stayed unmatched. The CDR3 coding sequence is TGTGCCACCAGCACACGGACGACAGGGGGTCAGCCCCAGCATTTT. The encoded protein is CATSTRTTGGQPQHF. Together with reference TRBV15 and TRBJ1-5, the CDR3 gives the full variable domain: DAMVIQNPRYQVTQFGKPVTLSCSQTLNHNVMYWYQQKSSQAPKLLFHYYDKDFNNEADTPDNFQSRRPNTSFCFLDIRSPGLGDTAMYLCATSTRTTGGQPQHFGDGTRLSIL.

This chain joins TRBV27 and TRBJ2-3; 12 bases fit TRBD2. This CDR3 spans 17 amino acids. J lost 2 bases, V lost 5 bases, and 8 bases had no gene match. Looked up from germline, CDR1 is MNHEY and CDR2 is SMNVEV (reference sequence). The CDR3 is CASSPRLAGEPTDTQYF. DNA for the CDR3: TGTGCCAGCAGTCCCAGACTAGCGGGAGAGCCCACAGATACGCAGTATTTT.

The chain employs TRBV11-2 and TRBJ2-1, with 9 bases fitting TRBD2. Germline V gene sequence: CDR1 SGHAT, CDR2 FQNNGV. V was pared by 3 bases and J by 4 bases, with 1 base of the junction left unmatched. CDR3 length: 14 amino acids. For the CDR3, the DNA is TGTGCCAGCAGCTTGGCGGGAGGGTACAATGAGCAGTTCTTC. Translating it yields CASSLAGGYNEQFF.

Here the CDR3 reads CASSQVQLLEQYF. The CDR3 DNA reads as TGTGCCAGCAGCCAAGTTCAACTCCTCGAGCAGTACTTC. The V and J genes are TRBV14 and TRBJ2-7, with D unclear. Trimming removed 1 base at V and 6 bases at J, with 10 bases between. Germline V gene data show CDR1 as SGHDN and CDR2 as FVKESK. The CDR3 contains 13 residues.

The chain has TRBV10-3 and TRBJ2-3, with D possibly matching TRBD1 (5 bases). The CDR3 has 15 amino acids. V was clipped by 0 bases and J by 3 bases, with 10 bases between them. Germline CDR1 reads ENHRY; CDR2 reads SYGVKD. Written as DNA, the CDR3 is TGTGCCATCAGTGAGTCGGGGCAGATAACAGATACGCAGTATTTT. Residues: CAISESGQITDTQYF.

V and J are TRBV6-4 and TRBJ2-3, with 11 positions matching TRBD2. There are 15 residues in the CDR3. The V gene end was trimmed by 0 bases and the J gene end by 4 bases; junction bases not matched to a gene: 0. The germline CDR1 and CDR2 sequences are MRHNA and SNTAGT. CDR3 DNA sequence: TGTGCCAGCAGTGACTCTAGCGGGGGGGCAGATACGCAGTATTTT. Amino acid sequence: CASSDSSGGADTQYF.

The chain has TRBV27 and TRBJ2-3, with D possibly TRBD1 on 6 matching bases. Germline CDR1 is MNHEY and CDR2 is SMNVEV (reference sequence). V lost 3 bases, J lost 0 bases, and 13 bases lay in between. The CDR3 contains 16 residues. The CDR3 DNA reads TGTGCCAGCAGTTTTCGATTGGGACACAGCACAGATACGCAGTATTTT. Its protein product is CASSFRLGHSTDTQYF.

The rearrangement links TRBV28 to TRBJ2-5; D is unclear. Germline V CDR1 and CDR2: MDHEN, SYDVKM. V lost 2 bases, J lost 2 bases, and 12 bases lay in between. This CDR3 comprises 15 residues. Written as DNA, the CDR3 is TGTGCCAGCAGTTTAGAAGTCGACTTACAAGAGACCCAGTACTTC. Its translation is CASSLEVDLQETQYF.

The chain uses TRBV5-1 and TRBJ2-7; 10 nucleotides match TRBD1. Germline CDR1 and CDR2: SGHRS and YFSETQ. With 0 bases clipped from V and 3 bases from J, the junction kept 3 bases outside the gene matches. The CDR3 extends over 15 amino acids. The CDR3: CASSLGTGGVYEQYF. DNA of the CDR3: TGCGCCAGCAGCTTGGGGACAGGGGGTGTCTACGAGCAGTACTTC.

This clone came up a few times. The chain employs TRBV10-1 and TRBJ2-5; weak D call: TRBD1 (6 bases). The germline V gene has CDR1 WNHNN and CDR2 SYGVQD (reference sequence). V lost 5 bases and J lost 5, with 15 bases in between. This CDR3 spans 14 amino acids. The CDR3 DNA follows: TGCGCCAGCAGTACAGGGACCGTACCGGAGACCCAGTACTTC. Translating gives CASSTGTVPETQYF.

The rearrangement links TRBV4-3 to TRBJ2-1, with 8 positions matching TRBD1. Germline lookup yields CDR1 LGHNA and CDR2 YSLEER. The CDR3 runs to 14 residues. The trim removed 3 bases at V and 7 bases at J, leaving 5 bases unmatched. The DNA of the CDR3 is TGCGCCAGCAGCCACGGGACAGGTCTGAATGAGCAGTTCTTC. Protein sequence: CASSHGTGLNEQFF.

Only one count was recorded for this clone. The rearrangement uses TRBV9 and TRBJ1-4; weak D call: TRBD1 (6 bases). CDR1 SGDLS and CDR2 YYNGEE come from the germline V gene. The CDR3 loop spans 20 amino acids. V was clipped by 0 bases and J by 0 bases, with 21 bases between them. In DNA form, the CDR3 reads TGTGCCAGCAGCGTAGGCCCAAATGACAGGCTCATTGCAACTAATGAAAAACTGTTTTTT. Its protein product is CASSVGPNDRLIATNEKLFF. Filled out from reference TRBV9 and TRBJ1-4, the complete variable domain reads DSGVTQTPKHLITATGQRVTLRCSPRSGDLSVYWYQQSLDQGLQFLIQYYNGEERAKGNILERFSAQQFPDLHSELNLSSLELGDSALYFCASSVGPNDRLIATNEKLFFGSGTQLSVL.